A single sample is the source of the 14 T cell receptor beta chains below, sequenced in a study of identical twins. TCRdb analysed the 5' RACE reads with MiXCR anew, one entry per CDR3 protein. The repertoire holds about 220,000 distinct CDR3 sequences, with around 6.8% as singletons. The same sample was also studied in work on yellow fever vaccine responses in identical twins.

The sequenced material came from memory (CD45RO+) T cells sorted from blood. The source of these receptors is a woman aged 18 to 35 in good health.

This clonotype was detected many times. The chain combines TRBV6-5 with TRBJ2-7; 7 positions match TRBD1. This CDR3 comprises 13 residues. V gave up 4 bases and J gave up 0 bases; unmatched junction bases: 0. Germline CDR1 reads MNHEY; CDR2 reads SVGAGI. CDR3 in amino acids: CASSWDSSYEQYF. CDR3 in DNA: TGTGCCAGCAGTTGGGACAGCTCCTACGAGCAGTACTTC.

This clonotype was detected a few times. V is TRBV6-1 and J is TRBJ1-4; D unclear. V lost 5 bases to trimming and J lost 0 bases, with 7 bases between them. The CDR3 covers 14 residues. Looked up from germline, CDR1 is MNHNS and CDR2 is SASEGT. The CDR3 is CASSTGTTNEKLFF. The CDR3 bases are TGTGCCAGCAGTACGGGGACAACTAATGAAAAACTGTTTTTT.

The J gene is TRBJ2-3, the V gene TRBV3-1, with D tentatively TRBD1 (6 bases). CDR3 length: 14 residues. Germline V gene data show CDR1 as LGHDT and CDR2 as YNNKEL (reference sequence). The V end lost 6 bases, the J end lost 2 bases, and 12 bases lay between the germline ends. The CDR3 bases are TGTGCCAGCAGACCGGACAGTTCCACAGATACGCAGTATTTT. It translates to CASRPDSSTDTQYF.

The table lists this clonotype with a few counts. The chain couples TRBV6-2 or TRBV6-3 to TRBJ2-3, with TRBD2 as a possible D gene (6 bases). V was trimmed by 0 bases and J by 8 bases, leaving 12 bases between them. CDR1 and CDR2 (germline): MNHEY, SVGEGT. CDR3 length equals 14 residues. CDR3 DNA sequence: TGTGCCAGCAGTTACTCAGCGGGCAGCGGTACGCAGTATTTT. Translated, it gives CASSYSAGSGTQYF.

This clonotype was detected ten times or more. This chain uses TRBV6-1 with TRBJ2-3, with 9 bases identical to TRBD2. This CDR3 has 15 residues. V was clipped by 7 bases and J by 5 bases; unmatched bases: 10. Germline values: CDR1 MNHNS, CDR2 SASEGT. CDR3 region: CASTFLAGDEDTQYF. CDR3 sequence (DNA): TGTGCCAGCACATTCTTAGCGGGAGATGAAGATACGCAGTATTTT.

This clonotype showed up many times. The V and J genes are TRBV7-2 and TRBJ2-3; the match to TRBD2 covers 8 bases. The CDR3 runs 13 residues. V shed 11 bases and J 1 base; nucleotides not matched to a gene: 5. Germline V gives CDR1 SGHTA, CDR2 FQGNSA. CDR3 coding DNA: TGTGCCGTTAGCGGGACCCGCACAGATACGCAGTATTTT. As protein: CAVSGTRTDTQYF.

This clonotype was picked up a small number of times. V usage is TRBV28 and J usage is TRBJ2-1; D not certain. CDR3 length equals 13 residues. Trimming left V 2 bases short and J 4 bases short, with 6 bases between. Germline CDR1 and CDR2: MDHEN and SYDVKM. The CDR3 loop reads CASSLTLYNEQFF. The CDR3 region has the DNA TGTGCCAGCAGTTTAACGCTTTACAATGAGCAGTTCTTC. The full variable domain, in which reference TRBV28 and TRBJ2-1 provide the parts outside the CDR3, is DVKVTQSSRYLVKRTGEKVFLECVQDMDHENMFWYRQDPGLGLRLIYFSYDVKMKEKGDIPEGYSVSREKKERFSLILESASTNQTSMYLCASSLTLYNEQFFGPGTRLTVL.

This clonotype was recorded at least ten times. CDR3 coding DNA: TGTGCCAGCAGCTTAGGGGGGACAGGGTATGGCTACACCTTC. It codes for CASSLGGTGYGYTF. The gene calls are TRBV7-2 and TRBJ1-2; TRBD1 matches at 9 bases. After removal of 1 base from V and 5 bases from J, the junction contained 2 bases not matched to a gene. The CDR3 has 14 residues. CDR1 and CDR2 from the germline V gene are SGHTA and FQGNSA.

This chain connects TRBV3-1 to TRBJ1-6, with D perhaps matching TRBD1 (5 bases). This CDR3 region has 14 residues. The V gene's germline CDR1 is LGHDT and CDR2 YNNKEL (reference sequence). V lost 8 bases and J 7 bases, leaving 15 bases between the germline ends. CDR3 protein: CASGEGRENSPLHF. For the CDR3, the DNA is TGTGCCAGCGGCGAAGGCAGGGAAAATTCACCCCTCCACTTT.

This clonotype was observed a few times. The chain links TRBV27 to TRBJ2-7; 13 nucleotides agree with TRBD2. CDR1 and CDR2 (germline): MNHEY, SMNVEV (reference sequence). The CDR3 runs to 15 residues. With 6 bases clipped from V and 5 bases from J, the junction kept 7 bases outside the gene matches. The CDR3 region is CASSPRLAGGHEQYF. The CDR3 nucleotides are TGTGCCAGCAGCCCTAGACTAGCGGGAGGCCACGAGCAGTACTTC.

This clonotype was observed once. CDR3 bases: TGTGCCAGCAGTTATAGCTCCCAGAACACCGGGGAGCTGTTTTTT. Amino acid sequence: CASSYSSQNTGELFF. The gene calls are TRBV6-2 or TRBV6-3 and TRBJ2-2; D unresolved. Trimming took 3 bases from V and 1 from J, leaving 9 bases between them. CDR3 length: 15 amino acids. CDR1 is MNHEY and CDR2 is SVGEGT in the germline V gene.

Many counts were recorded for this clonotype. The chain is built from TRBV20-1 and TRBJ2-4, with D perhaps assigned TRBD1 or TRBD2 (6 bases each). V was cut by 6 bases and J by 4 bases, with 13 bases left in between. The length of the CDR3 is 13 residues. CDR1 is DFQATT and CDR2 is SNEGSKA in the germline V gene (reference sequence). CDR3 loop: CSAGGRSKNIQYF. CDR3 coding DNA: TGCAGTGCCGGGGGCAGGTCGAAAAACATTCAGTACTTC.

This clonotype was counted only a few times. CDR3 in DNA: TGTGCCAGCTCACCAAACTCGGAGACCCAGTACTTC. Amino acids: CASSPNSETQYF. The V and J genes are TRBV18 and TRBJ2-5; D unclear. Trimming removed 2 bases from V and 5 bases from J, with 6 bases in between. CDR1 and CDR2 from the germline V gene are KGHSH and LQKENI. CDR3 size: 12 residues.

The chain combines TRBV18 with TRBJ1-6; D gene uncertain. Germline CDR1 KGHSH, CDR2 LQKENI. Trimming took off 0 bases at V and 9 bases at J, with 3 bases between the two ends. The CDR3 loop spans 12 amino acids. CDR3 nucleotides: TGTGCCAGCTCACCACCGGGTTCACCCCTCCACTTT. Its translation: CASSPPGSPLHF.